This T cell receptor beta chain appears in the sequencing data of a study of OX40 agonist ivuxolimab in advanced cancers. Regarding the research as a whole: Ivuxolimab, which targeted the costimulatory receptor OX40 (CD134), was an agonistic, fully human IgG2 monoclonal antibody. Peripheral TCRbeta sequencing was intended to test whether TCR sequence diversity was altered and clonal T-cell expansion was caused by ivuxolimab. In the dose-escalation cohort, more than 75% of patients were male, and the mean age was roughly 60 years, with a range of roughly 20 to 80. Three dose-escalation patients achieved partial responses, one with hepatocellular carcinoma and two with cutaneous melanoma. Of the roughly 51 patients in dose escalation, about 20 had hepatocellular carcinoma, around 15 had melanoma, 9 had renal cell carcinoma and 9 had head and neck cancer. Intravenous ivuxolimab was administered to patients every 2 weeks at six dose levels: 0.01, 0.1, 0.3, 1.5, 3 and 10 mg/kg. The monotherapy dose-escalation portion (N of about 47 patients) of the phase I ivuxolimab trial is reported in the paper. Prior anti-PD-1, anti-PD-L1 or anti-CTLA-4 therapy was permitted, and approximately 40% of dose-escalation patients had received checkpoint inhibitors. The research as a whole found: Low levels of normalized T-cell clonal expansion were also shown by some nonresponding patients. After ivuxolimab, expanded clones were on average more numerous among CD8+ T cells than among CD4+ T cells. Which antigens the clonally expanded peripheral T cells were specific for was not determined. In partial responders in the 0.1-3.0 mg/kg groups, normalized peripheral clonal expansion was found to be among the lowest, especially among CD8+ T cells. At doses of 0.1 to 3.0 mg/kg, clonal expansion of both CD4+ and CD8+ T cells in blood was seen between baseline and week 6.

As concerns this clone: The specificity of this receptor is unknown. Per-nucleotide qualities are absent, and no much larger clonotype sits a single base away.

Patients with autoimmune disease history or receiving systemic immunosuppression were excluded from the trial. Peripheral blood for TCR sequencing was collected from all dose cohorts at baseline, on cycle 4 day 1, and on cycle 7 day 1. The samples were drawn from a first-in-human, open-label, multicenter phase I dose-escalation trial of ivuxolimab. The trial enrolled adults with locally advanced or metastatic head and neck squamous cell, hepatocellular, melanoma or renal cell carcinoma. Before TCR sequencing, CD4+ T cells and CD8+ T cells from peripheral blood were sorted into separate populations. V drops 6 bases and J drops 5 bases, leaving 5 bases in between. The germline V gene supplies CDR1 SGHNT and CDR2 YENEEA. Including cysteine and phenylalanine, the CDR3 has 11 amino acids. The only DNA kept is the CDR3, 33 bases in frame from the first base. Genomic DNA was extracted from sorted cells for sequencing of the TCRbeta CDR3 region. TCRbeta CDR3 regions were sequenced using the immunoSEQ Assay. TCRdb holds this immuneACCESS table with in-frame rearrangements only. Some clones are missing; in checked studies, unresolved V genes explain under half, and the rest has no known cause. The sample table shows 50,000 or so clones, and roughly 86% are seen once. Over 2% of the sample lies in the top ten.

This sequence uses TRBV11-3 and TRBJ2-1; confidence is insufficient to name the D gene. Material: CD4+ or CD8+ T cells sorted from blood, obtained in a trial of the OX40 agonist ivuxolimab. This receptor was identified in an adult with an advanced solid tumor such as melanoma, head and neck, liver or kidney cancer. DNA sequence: TGTGCCAGCAGTCGTAACAATGAGCAGTTCTTC. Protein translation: CASSRNNEQFF.